The entry below describes one T cell receptor beta chain. Per the authors' pipeline: Reference gene primer amplification in the assay estimated nucleated cell counts. Clones were sequenced by immunoSEQ multiplex PCR, and TCRdb holds only the in-frame ones, with some missing. V, J and clone size are those of that table, while D and trimming were read from the DNA. The sample records 470,000 or so clones, approximately 90% being singletons. The CDR3 runs to 18 residues. Germline values: CDR1 SGHDT, CDR2 YYEEEE. V was shortened by 1 base and J by 3 bases, with 17 bases between the two germline ends. The data derive from a study of blood T cell repertoires in COVID-19. Study summary: Whether acute or convalescent, the COVID-19 samples came from the United States, Italy and Spain. The cDNA or gDNA used as material had been derived from T cells, B-cell-depleted T cells, or PBMCs.

The sequenced sample was peripheral blood. The receptor was derived from a woman aged 25 to 39 with acute or convalescent COVID-19. The V and J genes are TRBV5-6 and TRBJ1-6, with D perhaps TRBD1 (5 bases). The DNA of the CDR3 is TGTGCCAGCAGCTTGATGTCTCTCGGACAACACTATAATTCACCCCTCCACTTT. This sequence encodes CASSLMSLGQHYNSPLHF. The full variable domain, rest sourced from reference TRBV5-6 and TRBJ1-6, is DAGVTQSPTHLIKTRGQQVTLRCSPKSGHDTVSWYQQALGQGPQFIFQYYEEEERQRGNFPDRFSGHQFPNYSSELNVNALLLGDSALYLCASSLMSLGQHYNSPLHFGNGTRLTVT.